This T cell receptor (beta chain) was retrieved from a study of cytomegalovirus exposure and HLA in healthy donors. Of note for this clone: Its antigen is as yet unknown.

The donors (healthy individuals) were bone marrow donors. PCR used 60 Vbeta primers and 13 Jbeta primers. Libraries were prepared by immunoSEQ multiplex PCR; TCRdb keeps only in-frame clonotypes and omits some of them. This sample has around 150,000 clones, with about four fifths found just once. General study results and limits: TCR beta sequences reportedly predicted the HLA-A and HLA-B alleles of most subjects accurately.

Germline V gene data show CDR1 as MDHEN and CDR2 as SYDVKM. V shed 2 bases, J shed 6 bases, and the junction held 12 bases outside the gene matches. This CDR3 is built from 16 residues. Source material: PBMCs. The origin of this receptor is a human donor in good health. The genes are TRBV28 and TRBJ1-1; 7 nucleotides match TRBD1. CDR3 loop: CASSLGRVGQEAEAFF. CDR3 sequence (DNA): TGTGCCAGCAGTTTAGGGCGTGTAGGACAGGAGGCTGAAGCTTTCTTT.